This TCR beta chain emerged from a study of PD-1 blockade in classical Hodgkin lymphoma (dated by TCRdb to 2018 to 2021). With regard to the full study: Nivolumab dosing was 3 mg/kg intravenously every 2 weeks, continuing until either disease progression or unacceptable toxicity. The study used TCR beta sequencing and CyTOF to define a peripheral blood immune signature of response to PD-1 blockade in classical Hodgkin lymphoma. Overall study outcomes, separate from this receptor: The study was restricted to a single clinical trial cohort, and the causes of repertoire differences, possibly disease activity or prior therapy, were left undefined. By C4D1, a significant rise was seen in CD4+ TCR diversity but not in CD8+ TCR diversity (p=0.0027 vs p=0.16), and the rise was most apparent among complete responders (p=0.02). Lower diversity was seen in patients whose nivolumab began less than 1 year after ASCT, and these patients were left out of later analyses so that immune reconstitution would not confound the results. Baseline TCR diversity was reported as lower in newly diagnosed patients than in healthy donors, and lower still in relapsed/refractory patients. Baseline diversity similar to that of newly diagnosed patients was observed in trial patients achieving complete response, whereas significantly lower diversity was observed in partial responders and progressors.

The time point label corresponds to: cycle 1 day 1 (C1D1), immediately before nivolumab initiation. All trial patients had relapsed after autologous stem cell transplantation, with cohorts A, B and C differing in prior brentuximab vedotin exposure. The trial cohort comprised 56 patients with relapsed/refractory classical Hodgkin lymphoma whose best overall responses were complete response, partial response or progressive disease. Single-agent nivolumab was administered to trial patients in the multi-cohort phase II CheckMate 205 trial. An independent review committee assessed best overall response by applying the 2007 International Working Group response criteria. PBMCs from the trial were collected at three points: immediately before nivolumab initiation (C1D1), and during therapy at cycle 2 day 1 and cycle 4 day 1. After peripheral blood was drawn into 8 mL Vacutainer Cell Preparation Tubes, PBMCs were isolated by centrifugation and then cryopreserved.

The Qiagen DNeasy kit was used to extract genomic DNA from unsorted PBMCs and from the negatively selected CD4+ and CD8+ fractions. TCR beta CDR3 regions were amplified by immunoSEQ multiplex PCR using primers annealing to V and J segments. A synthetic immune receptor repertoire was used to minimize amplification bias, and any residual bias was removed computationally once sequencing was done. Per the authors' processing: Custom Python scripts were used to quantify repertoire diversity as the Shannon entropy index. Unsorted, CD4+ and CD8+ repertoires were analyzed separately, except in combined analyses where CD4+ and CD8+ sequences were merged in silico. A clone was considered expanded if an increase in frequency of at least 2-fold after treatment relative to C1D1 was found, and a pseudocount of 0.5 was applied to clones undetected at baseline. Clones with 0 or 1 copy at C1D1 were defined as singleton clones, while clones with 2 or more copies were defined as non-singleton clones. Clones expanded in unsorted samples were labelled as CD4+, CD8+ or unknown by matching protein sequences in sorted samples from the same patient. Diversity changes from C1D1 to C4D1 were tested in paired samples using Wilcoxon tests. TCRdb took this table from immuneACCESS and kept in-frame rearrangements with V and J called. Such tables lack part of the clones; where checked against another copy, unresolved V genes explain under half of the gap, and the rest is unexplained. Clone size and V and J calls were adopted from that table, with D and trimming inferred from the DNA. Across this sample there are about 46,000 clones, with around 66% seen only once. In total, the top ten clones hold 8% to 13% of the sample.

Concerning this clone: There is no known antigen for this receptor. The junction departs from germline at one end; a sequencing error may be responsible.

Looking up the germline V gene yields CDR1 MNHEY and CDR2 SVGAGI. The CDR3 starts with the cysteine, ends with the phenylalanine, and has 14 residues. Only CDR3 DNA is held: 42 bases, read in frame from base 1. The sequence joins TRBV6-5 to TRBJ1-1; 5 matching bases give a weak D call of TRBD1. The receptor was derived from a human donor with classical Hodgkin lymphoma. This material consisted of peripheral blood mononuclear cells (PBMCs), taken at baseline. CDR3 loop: CASSYSGGSTEVFF. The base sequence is TGTGCCAGCAGTTACTCGGGGGGAAGCACTGAAGTTTTCTTT.